Below are 7 T cell receptor beta chains sequenced from a single sample in a study of cytomegalovirus exposure and HLA in healthy donors (dated by TCRdb to the late 2010s). The method was the immunoSEQ multiplex PCR assay. The multiplex PCR relied on a mix of 60 forward primers for TCR Vbeta segments and 13 reverse primers for TCR Jbeta segments. In TCRdb, the immuneACCESS table is reduced to in-frame sequences with V and J assigned. These tables do not hold every clone; where another copy was compared, an unresolved V gene accounts for under half, and the others remain unexplained. In all, the sample holds some 100,000 clones, and approximately 85% of those were seen once. Of the sample, about 4.3% falls within the top ten clones. Sequenced sample: PBMCs. Receptors originate from a man between 25 and 39 years old in good health and CMV-seronegative.

V gene TRBV27 combines with J gene TRBJ1-2, with D tentatively TRBD1 (6 bases). The CDR3 sequence is 15 residues long. The V end lost 0 bases, the J end lost 4 bases, and 12 bases lay between the germline ends. Germline CDR1 and CDR2: MNHEY and SMNVEV (reference sequence). The DNA for the CDR3 is TGTGCCAGCAGTTTATCGAGGACAGACTTCTATGGCTACACCTTC. Translated, it gives CASSLSRTDFYGYTF.

The chain joins TRBV6-4 to TRBJ1-2; TRBD1 aligns across 9 bases. Germline assignment: CDR1 MRHNA and CDR2 SNTAGT. The V gene end was trimmed by 6 bases and the J gene end by 4 bases; junction bases not matched to a gene: 3. CDR3 size: 13 residues. This chain's CDR3 is CASSPDRGYGYTF. DNA for the CDR3: TGTGCCAGCAGCCCGGACAGGGGCTATGGCTACACCTTC.

This rearrangement joins TRBV29-1 to TRBJ2-7, with 7 bases lining up with TRBD1. Germline CDR1 reads SQVTM; CDR2 reads ANQGSEA. CDR3 size: 13 residues. V lost 7 bases, J lost 0 bases, and 6 bases stayed unmatched. The CDR3 spells CSALQGSSYEQYF. CDR3 nucleotides: TGCAGCGCTCTACAGGGGAGCTCCTACGAGCAGTACTTC.

This clone was counted once. V and J are TRBV7-9 and TRBJ2-1; 10 bases agree with TRBD2. CDR1 and CDR2 from the germline V gene are SEHNR and FQNEAQ (reference sequence). V lost 8 bases to trimming and J lost 7 bases; unmatched junction nucleotides: 11. The CDR3 contains 15 residues. The CDR3 nucleotides are TGTGCCAGCGGAAAACGGGGACTAGCGTATAATGAGCAGTTCTTC. It specifies CASGKRGLAYNEQFF.

The chain couples TRBV15 to TRBJ2-1; 8 nucleotides agree with TRBD1. CDR3 size: 15 residues. The germline CDR1 and CDR2 sequences are LNHNV and YYDKDF (reference sequence). V shed 6 bases, J shed 2 bases, and the junction held 6 bases outside the gene matches. The CDR3 region is CATSSGQGAYNEQFF. DNA of the CDR3: TGTGCCACCAGTAGCGGACAGGGAGCCTACAATGAGCAGTTCTTC.

This clone was found once. This chain connects TRBV9 to TRBJ2-3, with TRBD1 identical over 10 bases. This CDR3 contains 16 residues. In germline, CDR1 is SGDLS, CDR2 YYNGEE. Losses at the gene ends were 3 bases for V and 2 bases for J; bases not matched to a gene: 6. CDR3 residues: CASSGPGQGFTDTQYF. In DNA, the CDR3 is TGTGCCAGCAGCGGGCCGGGACAGGGGTTCACAGATACGCAGTATTTT.

This clone has just a few counts. V is TRBV10-3 and J is TRBJ2-3; 14 bases fit TRBD2. The germline V gene encodes CDR1 ENHRY and CDR2 SYGVKD. V lost 7 bases to trimming and J lost 4 bases; unmatched junction nucleotides: 1. The CDR3 consists of 14 residues. In DNA form, the CDR3 reads TGTGCCATCAAGGGACTAGCGGGGGCAGATACGCAGTATTTT. It is translated as CAIKGLAGADTQYF.